These T cell receptor beta chains were read from a single sample in a study of blood T cell repertoires in COVID-19. Produced via immunoSEQ multiplex PCR; TCRdb's table is partial and in-frame only. Of a few hundred thousand clones in the sample, about 83% were seen once. What was sequenced was peripheral blood. The receptors were sampled from a man aged 30 to 39 who had recovered from COVID-19. Each CDR3 is given with its conserved first and last residue. The D gene is left open where the match is weak.

v_gene	d_gene	CDR3aa
TRBV5-1	NA	CASSLDPRDYGYTF
TRBV2	TRBD1	CASSDGTGGYISEKLFF
TRBV7-3	NA	CASSLETGNSPLHF
TRBV7-8	NA	CASSLTGSEGYTF
TRBV5-8	TRBD2	CASSFSGLASYNEQFF
TRBV11-2	NA	CASSLEQSRLETQYF
TRBV10-1	TRBD1	CASSRGQGYGYTF
TRBV27	NA	CASSPRVDTQYF
TRBV28	NA	CASSFILGGETQYF
TRBV5-5	NA	CASSLEVGRNQPQHF
TRBV3-1/TRBV3-2	NA	CASSYRSEQFF
TRBV9	NA	CASSPHEGAGNTIYF
TRBV7-2	TRBD1	CASSLGQGAPEAFF